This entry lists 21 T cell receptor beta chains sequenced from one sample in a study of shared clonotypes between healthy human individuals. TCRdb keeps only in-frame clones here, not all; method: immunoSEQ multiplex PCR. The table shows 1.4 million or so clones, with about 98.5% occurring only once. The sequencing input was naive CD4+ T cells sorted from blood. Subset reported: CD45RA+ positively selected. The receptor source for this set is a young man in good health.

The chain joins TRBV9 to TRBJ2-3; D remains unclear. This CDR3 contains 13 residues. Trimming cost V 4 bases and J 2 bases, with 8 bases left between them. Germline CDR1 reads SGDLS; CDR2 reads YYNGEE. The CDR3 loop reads CASSTPNTDTQYF. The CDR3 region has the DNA TGTGCCAGCAGCACACCAAACACAGATACGCAGTATTTT.

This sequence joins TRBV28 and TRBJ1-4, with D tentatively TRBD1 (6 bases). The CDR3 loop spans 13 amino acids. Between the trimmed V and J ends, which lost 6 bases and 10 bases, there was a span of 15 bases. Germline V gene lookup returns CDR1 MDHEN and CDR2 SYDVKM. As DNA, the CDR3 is TGTGCCAGCAGGCAAACAGGGTATGGAAAACTGTTTTTT. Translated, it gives CASRQTGYGKLFF.

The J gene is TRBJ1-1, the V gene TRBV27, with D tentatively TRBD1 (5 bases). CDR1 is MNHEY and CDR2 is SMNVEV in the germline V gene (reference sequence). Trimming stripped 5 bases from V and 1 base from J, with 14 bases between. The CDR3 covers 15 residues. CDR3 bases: TGTGCCAGCAGTCTTGCAGCCGACAGGAACACTGAAGCTTTCTTT. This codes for CASSLAADRNTEAFF.

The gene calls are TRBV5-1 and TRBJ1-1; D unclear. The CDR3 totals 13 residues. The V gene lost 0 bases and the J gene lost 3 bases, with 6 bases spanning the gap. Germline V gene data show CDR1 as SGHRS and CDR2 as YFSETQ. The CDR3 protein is CASSLDLDTEAFF. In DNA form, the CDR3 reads TGCGCCAGCAGCTTGGATCTGGACACTGAAGCTTTCTTT.

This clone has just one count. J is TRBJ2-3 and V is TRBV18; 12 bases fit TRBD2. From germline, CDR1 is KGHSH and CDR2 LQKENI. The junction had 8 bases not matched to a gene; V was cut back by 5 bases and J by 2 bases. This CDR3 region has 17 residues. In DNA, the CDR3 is TGTGCCAGCTCATCAAATGGACTAGCGGGGCCCACAGATACGCAGTATTTT. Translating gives CASSSNGLAGPTDTQYF. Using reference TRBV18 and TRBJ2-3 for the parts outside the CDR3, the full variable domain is NAGVMQNPRHLVRRRGQEARLRCSPMKGHSHVYWYRQLPEEGLKFMVYLQKENIIDESGMPKERFSAEFPKEGPSILRIQQVVRGDSAAYFCASSSNGLAGPTDTQYFGPGTRLTVL.

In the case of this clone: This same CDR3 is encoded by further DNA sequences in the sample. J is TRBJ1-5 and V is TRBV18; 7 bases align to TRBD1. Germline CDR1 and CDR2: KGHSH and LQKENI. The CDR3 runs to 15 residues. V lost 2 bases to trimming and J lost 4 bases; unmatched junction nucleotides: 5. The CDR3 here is CASSPGGGGNQPQHF. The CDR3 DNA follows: TGTGCCAGCTCACCAGGAGGGGGCGGAAATCAGCCCCAGCATTTT.

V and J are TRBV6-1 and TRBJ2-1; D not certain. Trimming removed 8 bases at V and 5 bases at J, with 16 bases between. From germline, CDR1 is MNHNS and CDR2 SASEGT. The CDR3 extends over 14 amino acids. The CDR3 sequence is CASHATRLNNEQFF. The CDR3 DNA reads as TGTGCCAGCCACGCGACCCGGCTAAACAATGAGCAGTTCTTC.

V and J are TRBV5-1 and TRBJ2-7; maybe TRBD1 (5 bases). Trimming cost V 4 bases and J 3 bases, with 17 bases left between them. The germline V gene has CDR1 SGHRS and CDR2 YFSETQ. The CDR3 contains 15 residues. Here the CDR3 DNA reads TGCGCCAGCAGCCCCCAGGTCATAGGGGACTACGAGCAGTACTTC. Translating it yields CASSPQVIGDYEQYF.

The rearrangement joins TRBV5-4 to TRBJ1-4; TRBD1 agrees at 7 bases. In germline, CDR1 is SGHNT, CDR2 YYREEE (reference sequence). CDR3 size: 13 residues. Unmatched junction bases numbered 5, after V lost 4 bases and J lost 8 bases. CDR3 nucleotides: TGTGCCAGCAGCGTTACAGGGGACGAAAAACTGTTTTTT. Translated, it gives CASSVTGDEKLFF.

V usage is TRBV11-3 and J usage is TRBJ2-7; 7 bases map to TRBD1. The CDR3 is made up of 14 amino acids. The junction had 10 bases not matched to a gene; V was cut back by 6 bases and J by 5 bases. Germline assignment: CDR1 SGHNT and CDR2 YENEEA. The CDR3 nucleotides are TGTGCCAGCAGTCTCCGGGACAGTGAAGACGAGCAGTACTTC. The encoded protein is CASSLRDSEDEQYF.

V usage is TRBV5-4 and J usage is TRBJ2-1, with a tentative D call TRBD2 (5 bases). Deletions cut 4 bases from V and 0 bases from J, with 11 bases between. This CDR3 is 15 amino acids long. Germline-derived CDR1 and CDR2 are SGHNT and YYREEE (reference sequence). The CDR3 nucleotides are TGTGCCAGCAGCCCGGACTTGAGCTCCTACAATGAGCAGTTCTTC. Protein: CASSPDLSSYNEQFF.

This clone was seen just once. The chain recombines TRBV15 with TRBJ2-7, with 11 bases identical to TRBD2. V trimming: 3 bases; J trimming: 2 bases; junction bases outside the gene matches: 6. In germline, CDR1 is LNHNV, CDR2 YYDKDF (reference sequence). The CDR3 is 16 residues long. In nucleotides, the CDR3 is TGTGCCACCAGCAGGGGCCCGGGACTAGCGGCCTACGAGCAGTACTTC. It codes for CATSRGPGLAAYEQYF.

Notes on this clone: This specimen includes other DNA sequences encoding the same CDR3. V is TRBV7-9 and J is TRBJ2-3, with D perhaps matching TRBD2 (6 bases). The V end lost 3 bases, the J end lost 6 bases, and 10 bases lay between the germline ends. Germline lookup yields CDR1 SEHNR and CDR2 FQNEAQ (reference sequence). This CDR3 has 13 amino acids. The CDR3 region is CASSFGGTDTQYF. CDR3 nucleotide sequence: TGTGCCAGCAGCTTCGGGGGTACGGATACGCAGTATTTT.

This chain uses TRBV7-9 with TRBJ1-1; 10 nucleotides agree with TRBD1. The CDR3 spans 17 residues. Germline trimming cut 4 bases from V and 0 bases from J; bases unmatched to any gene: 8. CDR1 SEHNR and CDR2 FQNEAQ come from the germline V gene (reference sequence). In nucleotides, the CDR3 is TGTGCCAGCAGCTGGCCCGGGACAGGGGCCGTGAACACTGAAGCTTTCTTT. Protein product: CASSWPGTGAVNTEAFF.

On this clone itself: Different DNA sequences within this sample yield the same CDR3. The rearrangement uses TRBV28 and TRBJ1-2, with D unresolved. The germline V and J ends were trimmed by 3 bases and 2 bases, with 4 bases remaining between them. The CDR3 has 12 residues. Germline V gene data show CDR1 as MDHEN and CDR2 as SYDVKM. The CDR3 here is CASSFSNYGYTF. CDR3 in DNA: TGTGCCAGCAGTTTTTCGAACTATGGCTACACCTTC.

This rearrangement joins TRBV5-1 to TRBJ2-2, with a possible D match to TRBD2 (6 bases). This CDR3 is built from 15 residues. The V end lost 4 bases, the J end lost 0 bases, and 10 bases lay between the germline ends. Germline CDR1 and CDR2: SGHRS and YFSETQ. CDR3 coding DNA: TGCGCCAGCAGCCCGCGGGGTACGAACACCGGGGAGCTGTTTTTT. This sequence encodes CASSPRGTNTGELFF.

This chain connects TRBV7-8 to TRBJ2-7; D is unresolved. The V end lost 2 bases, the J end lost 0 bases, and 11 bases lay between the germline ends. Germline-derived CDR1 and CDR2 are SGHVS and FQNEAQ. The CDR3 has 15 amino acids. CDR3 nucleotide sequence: TGTGCCAGCAGCTTAAGTCCAGGCGGCTCCTACGAGCAGTACTTC. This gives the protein CASSLSPGGSYEQYF. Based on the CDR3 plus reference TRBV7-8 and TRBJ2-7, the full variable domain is GAGVSQSPRYKVAKRGQDVALRCDPISGHVSLFWYQQALGQGPEFLTYFQNEAQLDKSGLPSDRFFAERPEGSVSTLKIQRTQQEDSAVYLCASSLSPGGSYEQYFGPGTRLTVT.

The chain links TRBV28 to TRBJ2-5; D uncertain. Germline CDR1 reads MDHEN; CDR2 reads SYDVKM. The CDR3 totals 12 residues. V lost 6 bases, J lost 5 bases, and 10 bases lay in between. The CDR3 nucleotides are TGTGCCAGCAGCGATGTCCGGGAGACCCAGTACTTC. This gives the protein CASSDVRETQYF. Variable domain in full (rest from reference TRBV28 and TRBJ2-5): DVKVTQSSRYLVKRTGEKVFLECVQDMDHENMFWYRQDPGLGLRLIYFSYDVKMKEKGDIPEGYSVSREKKERFSLILESASTNQTSMYLCASSDVRETQYFGPGTRLLVL.

The CDR3 DNA sequence: TGTGCCAGCAGTGCGCAGGGGAGTGGCTACACCTTC. As protein: CASSAQGSGYTF. This chain connects TRBV6-1 to TRBJ1-2, with D perhaps TRBD1 (6 bases). The CDR3 covers 12 residues. Trimming removed 4 bases at V and 7 bases at J, with 10 bases between. CDR1 is MNHNS, CDR2 SASEGT, per germline.

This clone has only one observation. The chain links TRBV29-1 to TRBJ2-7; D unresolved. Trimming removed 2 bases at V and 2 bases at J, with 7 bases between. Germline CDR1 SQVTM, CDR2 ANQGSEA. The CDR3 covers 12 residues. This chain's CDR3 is CSVEIGPYEQYF. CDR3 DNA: TGCAGCGTTGAAATAGGACCCTACGAGCAGTACTTC.

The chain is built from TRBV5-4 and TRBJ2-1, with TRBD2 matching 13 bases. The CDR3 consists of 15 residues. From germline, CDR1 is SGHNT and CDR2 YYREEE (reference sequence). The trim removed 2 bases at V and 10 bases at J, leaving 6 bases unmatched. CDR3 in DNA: TGTGCCAGCAGCTTTAGACTAGCGGGAGGAGAGGAGCAGTTCTTC. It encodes CASSFRLAGGEEQFF.